A single sample is the source of the 16 T cell receptor beta chains below, sequenced in a study of T cells in Graves' hyperthyroidism and ophthalmopathy. Amplification yielded TCR beta CDR3 regions, with RNA transcripts as the source. In the first-round RT-PCR of the TCR CDR3, the HTBI primer set was used. TCRdb re-derived calls from the multiplex PCR reads in MiXCR, one entry per CDR3 protein. The repertoire holds over 90,000 distinct CDR3 sequences, with 40% to 50% as singletons. Input material: blood. These receptor sequences come from a man in his forties with Graves' hyperthyroidism.

This clonotype has ten or more counts. This chain joins TRBV20-1 and TRBJ2-7; D gene ambiguous. The CDR3 loop spans 13 amino acids. Germline assignment: CDR1 DFQATT and CDR2 SNEGSKA (reference sequence). V lost 0 bases, J lost 7 bases, and 13 bases lay in between. DNA of the CDR3: TGCAGTGCTAGAGATATACCCCCTGTTGAGCAGTACTTC. Its translation: CSARDIPPVEQYF.

The chain uses TRBV25-1 and TRBJ2-3; D is perhaps TRBD1 (6 bases). CDR1 and CDR2 from the germline V gene are MGHDK and SYGVNS. The germline V and J ends were trimmed by 7 bases and 1 base, with 6 bases remaining between them. The CDR3 is 12 residues long. The CDR3 DNA sequence: TGTGCCAGCAAGGGGGGCACAGATACGCAGTATTTT. As protein: CASKGGTDTQYF.

The chain carries TRBV2 and TRBJ1-1; D gene ambiguous. Germline V gene sequence: CDR1 SNHLY, CDR2 FYNNEI. V was cut by 4 bases and J by 10 bases, with 13 bases left in between. This CDR3 has 12 amino acids. The CDR3 here is CASSGLLARAFF. Written as DNA, the CDR3 is TGTGCCAGCAGTGGCCTACTAGCGCGAGCTTTCTTT. The full variable domain, with the rest looked up from reference TRBV2 and TRBJ1-1, is EPEVTQTPSHQVTQMGQEVILRCVPISNHLYFYWYRQILGQKVEFLVSFYNNEISEKSEIFDDQFSVERPDGSNFTLKIRSTKLEDSAMYFCASSGLLARAFFGQGTRLTVV.

For the CDR3, the DNA is TGTGCCAGCAGTTCCGGGACAGGGAGACAGCCCCAGCATTTT. It specifies CASSSGTGRQPQHF. This chain connects TRBV2 to TRBJ1-5; 9 bases map to TRBD1. Trimming at V came to 5 bases and at J to 7 bases, leaving 6 bases not matched to a gene. Germline V gene data show CDR1 as SNHLY and CDR2 as FYNNEI. The CDR3 is 14 residues long.

V usage is TRBV15 and J usage is TRBJ1-5; D is ambiguous. Germline CDR1 reads LNHNV; CDR2 reads YYDKDF (reference sequence). V was pared by 3 bases and J by 2 bases, with 14 bases between. The length of the CDR3 is 16 residues. The CDR3 region has the DNA TGTGCCACCAGCAGTTACTCGGAATTCGGCAATCAGCCCCAGCATTTT. Amino acids: CATSSYSEFGNQPQHF.

The chain employs TRBV19 and TRBJ2-1; 8 bases agree with TRBD2. Germline V gene sequence: CDR1 LNHDA, CDR2 SQIVND (reference sequence). With 2 bases clipped from V and 7 bases from J, the junction kept 10 bases outside the gene matches. The CDR3 is 16 amino acids. This CDR3 reads CASSISLAGGRNEQFF. CDR3 coding DNA: TGTGCCAGTAGTATAAGTTTGGCGGGAGGTCGGAATGAGCAGTTCTTC.

The chain joins TRBV11-2 to TRBJ2-1; D is ambiguous. Trimming took off 5 bases at V and 2 bases at J, with 13 bases between the two ends. The CDR3 runs 15 residues. CDR1 is SGHAT and CDR2 is FQNNGV in the germline V gene. Here the CDR3 DNA reads TGTGCCAGCAGCCGAGTACAGCCCCCCTACAATGAGCAGTTCTTC. Translated: CASSRVQPPYNEQFF.

This clonotype was observed at least ten times. This chain connects TRBV25-1 to TRBJ2-7; 7 bases match TRBD1. V lost 4 bases and J lost 2; bases outside the gene matches: 5. The length of the CDR3 is 14 residues. Germline V gene lookup returns CDR1 MGHDK and CDR2 SYGVNS. CDR3 residues: CASSVPGQTYEQYF. The CDR3 DNA sequence: TGTGCCAGCAGTGTACCGGGACAGACCTACGAGCAGTACTTC.

The rearrangement uses TRBV2 and TRBJ1-2, with D perhaps TRBD1 (5 bases). The CDR3 runs to 14 residues. Trimming removed 4 bases from V and 7 bases from J, with 16 bases in between. Germline CDR1 reads SNHLY; CDR2 reads FYNNEI. Here the CDR3 reads CASSVSSGAGGYTF. CDR3 DNA: TGTGCCAGCAGTGTATCTAGCGGGGCTGGTGGCTACACCTTC.

Concerning this clonotype itself: It may be a read error: a sequence one base away is much more abundant. The V gene is TRBV20-1, the J gene TRBJ1-1, with 8 positions matching TRBD1. Germline V gene sequence: CDR1 DFQATT, CDR2 SNEGSKA (reference sequence). The CDR3 runs 15 residues. The V segment lost 5 bases and the J segment 5 bases; nucleotides outside the gene matches: 13. The CDR3 sequence: CSAQDRGRGLTEAFF. As DNA, the CDR3 is TGCAGTGCTCAAGACCGGGGCAGGGGGCTTACTGAAGCTTTCTTT.

In this sample, this clonotype turned up many times. The V and J genes are TRBV29-1 and TRBJ1-1, with D possibly matching TRBD1 (5 bases). The germline gives CDR1 SQVTM, CDR2 ANQGSEA. V lost 5 bases and J lost 8, with 15 bases in between. There are 12 residues in the CDR3. CDR3 nucleotide sequence: TGCAGCGTTCTTCACTTGACAGACGAAGCTTTCTTT. Its translation: CSVLHLTDEAFF.

This clonotype was seen repeatedly, ten times or more. This sequence joins TRBV6-4 and TRBJ2-3; D remains ambiguous. The germline V and J ends were trimmed by 0 bases and 5 bases, with 12 bases remaining between them. Looked up from germline, CDR1 is MRHNA and CDR2 is SNTAGT. This CDR3 is built from 15 residues. The CDR3 region has the DNA TGTGCCAGCAGTGACTCTCCGGACGCGGTAGATACGCAGTATTTT. This translates into CASSDSPDAVDTQYF.

The chain links TRBV20-1 to TRBJ1-4; no firm D call. The CDR3 totals 13 residues. Per the germline V gene, CDR1 is DFQATT and CDR2 is SNEGSKA (reference sequence). DNA of the CDR3: TGCAGCGCTGGAGATTCGGTGTCTGAAAAACTGTTTTTT. Translated, it gives CSAGDSVSEKLFF.

The J gene is TRBJ2-1, the V gene TRBV29-1; 8 bases fit TRBD1. The CDR3 is 12 residues long. Germline CDR1 SQVTM, CDR2 ANQGSEA. Germline trimming cut 8 bases from V and 7 bases from J; bases unmatched to any gene: 7. In DNA, the CDR3 is TGCAGCTCACCGGGACAGGTGAATGAGCAGTTCTTC. It yields the protein CSSPGQVNEQFF.

A few counts support this clonotype. The chain employs TRBV27 and TRBJ1-5; possible D gene TRBD1, 6 bases. The CDR3 runs 15 residues. V was pared by 3 bases and J by 0 bases, with 9 bases between. Germline values: CDR1 MNHEY, CDR2 SMNVEV (reference sequence). The DNA of the CDR3 is TGTGCCAGCAGTTTTCGGGGGGCTAGCAATCAGCCCCAGCATTTT. Its protein product is CASSFRGASNQPQHF.

V and J are TRBV7-4 and TRBJ2-5, with 10 bases lining up with TRBD1. Germline lookup yields CDR1 SGHVT and CDR2 SQSDAQ. V dropped 1 base and J dropped 5; count of bases not matched to a gene: 1. The CDR3 has 14 residues. CDR3 in amino acids: CASSLVDRGETQYF. Written as DNA, the CDR3 is TGTGCCAGCAGCTTAGTGGACAGGGGGGAGACCCAGTACTTC.